Listed below are T cell receptor beta chains from one sample, sequenced in a study of CXCR3-negative and CXCR3-positive naive CD8 T cells. Each CDR3 protein gets one entry in TCRdb, which reprocessed the 5' RACE reads and gives no DNA. This sample contains about 70,000 distinct CDR3 sequences. Sequencing input: naive CXCR3+ CD8+ T cells from blood. Receptors originate from a human donor in good health. Some clones in this sample may be carry-over from other donors' samples. Each CDR3 is given with its conserved first and last residue.

V gene	J gene	CDR3 protein
TRBV29-1	TRBJ2-5	CSVRRGPAKTQYF
TRBV29-1	TRBJ1-2	CSVEDRATYGYTF
TRBV6-5	TRBJ1-2	CASSYSTGGAEFGYTF
TRBV4-3	TRBJ1-1	CASSHSGGTEAFF
TRBV29-1	TRBJ2-2	CSVRGPTGELFF
TRBV12-3/TRBV12-4	TRBJ1-5	CASSWTNSNQPQHF
TRBV11-2	TRBJ2-1	CASSLSGAQFF
TRBV7-2	TRBJ2-1	CASSFVPQGLLGGNEQFF
TRBV21-1	TRBJ2-5	CASTILWGRWCGGWNQETQYF
TRBV7-9	TRBJ2-5	CASENRVGGNQETQYF
TRBV5-5	TRBJ1-1	CASSLDGGTEAFF